This entry is about one T cell receptor (beta chain). The data stem from a study of shared clonotypes between healthy human individuals. As defined, naive CD8 cells were CD45RO-negative and positively selected for CCR7, with terminally differentiated effector memory CD45RA+ cells excluded. Sequencing was performed with immunoSEQ multiplex PCR; in TCRdb, only in-frame clones are kept and a portion is missing. The repertoire has some 740,000 clones, roughly 92% of them found once; the top ten carry 20% to 30%. CDR1 is SEHNR and CDR2 is FQNEAQ in the germline V gene (reference sequence). There are 12 residues in the CDR3. V lost 1 base, J lost 6 bases, and 7 bases lay in between.

This TCR was sampled from a man aged 25-45 years in good health. The sample was naive CD8+ T cells sorted from blood. The J gene is TRBJ2-7, the V gene TRBV7-9; D ambiguous. The CDR3 is CASSLDSLEQYF. The CDR3 DNA follows: TGTGCCAGCAGCTTAGACTCCCTCGAGCAGTACTTC.